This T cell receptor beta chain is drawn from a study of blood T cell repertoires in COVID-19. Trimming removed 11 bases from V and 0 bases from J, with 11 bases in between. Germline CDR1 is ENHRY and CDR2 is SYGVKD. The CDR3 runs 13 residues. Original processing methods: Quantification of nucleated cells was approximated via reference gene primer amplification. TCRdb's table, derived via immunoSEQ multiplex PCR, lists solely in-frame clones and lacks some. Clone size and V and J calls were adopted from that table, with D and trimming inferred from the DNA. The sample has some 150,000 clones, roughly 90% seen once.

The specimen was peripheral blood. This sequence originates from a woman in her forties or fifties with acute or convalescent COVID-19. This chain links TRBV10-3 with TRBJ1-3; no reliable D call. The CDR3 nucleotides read TGTGCCTCGAGGTCCGGCTCTGGAAACACCATATATTTT. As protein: CASRSGSGNTIYF.